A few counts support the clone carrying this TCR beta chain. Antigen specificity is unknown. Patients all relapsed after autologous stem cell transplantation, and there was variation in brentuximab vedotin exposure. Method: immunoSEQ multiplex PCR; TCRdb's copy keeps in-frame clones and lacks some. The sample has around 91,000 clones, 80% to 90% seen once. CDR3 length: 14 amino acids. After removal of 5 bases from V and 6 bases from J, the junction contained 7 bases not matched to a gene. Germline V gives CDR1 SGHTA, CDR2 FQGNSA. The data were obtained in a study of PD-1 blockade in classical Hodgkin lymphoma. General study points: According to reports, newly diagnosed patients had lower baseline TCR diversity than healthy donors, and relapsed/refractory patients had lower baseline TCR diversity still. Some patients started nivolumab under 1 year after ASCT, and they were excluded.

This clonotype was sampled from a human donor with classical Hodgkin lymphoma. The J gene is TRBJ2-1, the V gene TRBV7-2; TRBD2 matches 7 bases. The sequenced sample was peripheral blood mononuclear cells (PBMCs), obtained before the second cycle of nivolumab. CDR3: CASSGTLATNEQFF. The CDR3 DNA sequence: TGTGCCAGCAGCGGAACACTAGCGACCAATGAGCAGTTCTTC.